This T cell receptor beta chain was found in a study of OX40 agonist ivuxolimab in advanced cancers. Study background: Patients received ivuxolimab, an agonistic anti-OX40 (CD134) antibody. Cancers in dose escalation were hepatocellular, melanoma, renal cell and head and neck. Whole-study findings and limits: CD4+ T cells averaged fewer expanded clones than CD8+ T cells.

In the case of this clone: Its antigen remains unidentified.

The method was immunoSEQ multiplex PCR; TCRdb's version includes in-frame clones alone and lacks a portion of them. The data hold just under 65,000 clones, with less than 95% observed a single time. The V gene end was trimmed by 3 bases and the J gene end by 2 bases; junction bases not matched to a gene: 4. The CDR3 runs to 15 residues. Germline V gene sequence: CDR1 SGHVS, CDR2 FQNEAQ. This clonotype was sampled from an adult with an advanced solid tumor such as melanoma, head and neck, liver or kidney cancer. The specimen was CD4+ or CD8+ T cells sorted from blood, collected in a trial of the OX40 agonist ivuxolimab. The V and J genes are TRBV7-8 and TRBJ2-3; 8 nucleotides align to TRBD2. CDR3 sequence: CASSFGRADTDTQYF. The CDR3 nucleotides read TGTGCCAGCAGCTTCGGGAGGGCGGACACAGATACGCAGTATTTT.